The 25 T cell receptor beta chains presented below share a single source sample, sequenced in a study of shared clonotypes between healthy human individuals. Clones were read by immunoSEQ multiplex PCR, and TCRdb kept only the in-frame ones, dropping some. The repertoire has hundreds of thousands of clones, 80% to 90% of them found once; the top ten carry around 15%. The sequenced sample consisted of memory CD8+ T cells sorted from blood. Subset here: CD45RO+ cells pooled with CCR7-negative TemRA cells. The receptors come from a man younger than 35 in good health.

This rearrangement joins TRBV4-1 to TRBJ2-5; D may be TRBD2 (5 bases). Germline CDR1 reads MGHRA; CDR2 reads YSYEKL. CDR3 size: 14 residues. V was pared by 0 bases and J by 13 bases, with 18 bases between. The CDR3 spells CASSQDVFGKRRYF. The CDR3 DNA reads TGCGCCAGCAGCCAAGACGTTTTCGGGAAGCGAAGGTACTTC.

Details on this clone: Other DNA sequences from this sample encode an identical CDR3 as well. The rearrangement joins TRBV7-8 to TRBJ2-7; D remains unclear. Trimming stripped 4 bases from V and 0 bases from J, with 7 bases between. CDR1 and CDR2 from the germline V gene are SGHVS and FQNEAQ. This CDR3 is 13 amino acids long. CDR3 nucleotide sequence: TGTGCCAGCAGCTGGGAAAGCTCCTACGAGCAGTACTTC. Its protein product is CASSWESSYEQYF. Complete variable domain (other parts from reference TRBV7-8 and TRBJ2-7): GAGVSQSPRYKVAKRGQDVALRCDPISGHVSLFWYQQALGQGPEFLTYFQNEAQLDKSGLPSDRFFAERPEGSVSTLKIQRTQQEDSAVYLCASSWESSYEQYFGPGTRLTVT.

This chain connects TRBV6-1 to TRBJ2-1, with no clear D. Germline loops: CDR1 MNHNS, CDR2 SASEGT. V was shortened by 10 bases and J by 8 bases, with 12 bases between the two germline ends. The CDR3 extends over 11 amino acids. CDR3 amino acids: CATLAGDEQFF. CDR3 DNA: TGTGCCACCCTTGCAGGCGATGAGCAGTTCTTC.

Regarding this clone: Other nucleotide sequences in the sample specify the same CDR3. CDR3 nucleotides: TGTGCCAGCTCACCCACAGGGTACGAGCAGTACTTC. Translated, it gives CASSPTGYEQYF. This rearrangement joins TRBV18 to TRBJ2-7; tentative D call: TRBD1 (6 bases). The CDR3 length is 12 residues. Germline CDR1 is KGHSH and CDR2 is LQKENI. Deletions cut 3 bases from V and 4 bases from J, with 7 bases between.

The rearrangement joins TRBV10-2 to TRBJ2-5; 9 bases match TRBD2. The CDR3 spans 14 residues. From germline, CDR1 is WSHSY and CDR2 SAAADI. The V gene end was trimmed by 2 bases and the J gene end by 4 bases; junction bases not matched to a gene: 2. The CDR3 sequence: CASSEAGGLETQYF. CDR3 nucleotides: TGCGCCAGCAGTGAGGCGGGAGGGTTAGAGACCCAGTACTTC.

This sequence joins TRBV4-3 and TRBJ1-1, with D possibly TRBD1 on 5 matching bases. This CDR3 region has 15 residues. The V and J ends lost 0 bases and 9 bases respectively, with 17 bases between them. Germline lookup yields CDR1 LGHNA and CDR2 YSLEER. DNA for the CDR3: TGCGCCAGCAGCCAAGATCTTTCCACAGGCCTCCAAGCTTTCTTT. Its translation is CASSQDLSTGLQAFF.

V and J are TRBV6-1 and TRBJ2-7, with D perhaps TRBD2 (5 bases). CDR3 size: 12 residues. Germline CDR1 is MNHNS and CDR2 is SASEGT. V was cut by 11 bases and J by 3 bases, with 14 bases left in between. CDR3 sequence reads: CAGESMNYEQYF. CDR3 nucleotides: TGTGCCGGGGAGTCCATGAACTACGAGCAGTACTTC.

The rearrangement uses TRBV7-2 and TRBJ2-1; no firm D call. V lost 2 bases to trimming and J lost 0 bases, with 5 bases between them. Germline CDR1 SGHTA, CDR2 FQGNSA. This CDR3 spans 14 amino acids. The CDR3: CASSLTLSYNEQFF. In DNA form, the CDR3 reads TGTGCCAGCAGCTTAACCCTCTCCTACAATGAGCAGTTCTTC.

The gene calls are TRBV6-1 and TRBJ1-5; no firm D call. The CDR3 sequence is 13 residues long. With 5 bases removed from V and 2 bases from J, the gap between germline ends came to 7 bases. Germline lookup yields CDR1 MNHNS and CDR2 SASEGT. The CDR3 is CASSPLGNQPQHF. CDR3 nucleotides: TGTGCCAGCAGTCCCCTGGGCAATCAGCCCCAGCATTTT.

CDR3 amino acids: CASSIHRESVNEQFF. Here the CDR3 DNA reads TGTGCCAGTAGTATTCACAGGGAGTCGGTGAATGAGCAGTTCTTC. The V gene is TRBV19, the J gene TRBJ2-1; a weak D match, TRBD1 (6 bases). The germline CDR1 and CDR2 sequences are LNHDA and SQIVND (reference sequence). There are 15 residues in the CDR3. Deletions cut 3 bases from V and 7 bases from J, with 16 bases between.

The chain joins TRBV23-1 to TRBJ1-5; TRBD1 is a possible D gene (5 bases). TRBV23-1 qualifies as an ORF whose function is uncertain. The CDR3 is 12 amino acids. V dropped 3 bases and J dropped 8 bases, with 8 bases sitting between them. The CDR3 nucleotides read TGCGCCAGCAGTCAGGGGCAGAAGCCCCAGCATTTT. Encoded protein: CASSQGQKPQHF.

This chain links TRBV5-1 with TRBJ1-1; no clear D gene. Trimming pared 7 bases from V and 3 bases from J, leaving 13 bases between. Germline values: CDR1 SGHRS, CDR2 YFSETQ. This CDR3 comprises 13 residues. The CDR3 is CASLGSEDTEAFF. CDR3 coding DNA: TGCGCCAGCCTGGGGTCAGAGGACACTGAAGCTTTCTTT.

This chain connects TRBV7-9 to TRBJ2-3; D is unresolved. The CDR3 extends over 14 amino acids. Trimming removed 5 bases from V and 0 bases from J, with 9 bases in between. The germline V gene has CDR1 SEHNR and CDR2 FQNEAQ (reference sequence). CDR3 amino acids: CASSPTPSTDTQYF. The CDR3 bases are TGTGCCAGCAGCCCAACCCCTAGCACAGATACGCAGTATTTT.

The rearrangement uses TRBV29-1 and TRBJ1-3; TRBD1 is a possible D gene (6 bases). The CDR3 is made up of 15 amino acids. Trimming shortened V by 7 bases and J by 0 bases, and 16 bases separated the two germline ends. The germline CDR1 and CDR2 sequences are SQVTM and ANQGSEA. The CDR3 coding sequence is TGCAGCGCCGAGGGGGATCCCAGCTCTGGAAACACCATATATTTT. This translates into CSAEGDPSSGNTIYF. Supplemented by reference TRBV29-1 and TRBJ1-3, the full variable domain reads SAVISQKPSRDICQRGTSLTIQCQVDSQVTMMFWYRQQPGQSLTLIATANQGSEATYESGFVIDKFPISRPNLTFSTLTVSNMSPEDSSIYLCSAEGDPSSGNTIYFGEGSWLTVV.

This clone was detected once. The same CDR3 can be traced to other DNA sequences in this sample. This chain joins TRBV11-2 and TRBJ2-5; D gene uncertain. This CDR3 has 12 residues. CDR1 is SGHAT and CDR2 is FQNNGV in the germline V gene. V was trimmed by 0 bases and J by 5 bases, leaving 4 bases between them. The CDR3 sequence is CASSLEGETQYF. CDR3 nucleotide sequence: TGTGCCAGCAGCTTAGAGGGTGAGACCCAGTACTTC.

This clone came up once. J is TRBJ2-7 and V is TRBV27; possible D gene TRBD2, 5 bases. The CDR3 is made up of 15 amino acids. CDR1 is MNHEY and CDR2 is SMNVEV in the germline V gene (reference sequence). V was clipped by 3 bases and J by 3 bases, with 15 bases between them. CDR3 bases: TGTGCCAGCAGTTTTCAGGTGGGAGAGGTCTACGAGCAGTACTTC. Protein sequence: CASSFQVGEVYEQYF.

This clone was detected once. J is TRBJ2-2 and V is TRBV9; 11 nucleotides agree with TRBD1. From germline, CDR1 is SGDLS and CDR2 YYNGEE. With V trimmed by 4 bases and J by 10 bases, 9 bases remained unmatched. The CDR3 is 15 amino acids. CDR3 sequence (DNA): TGTGCCAGCAGCACCCTAGGACAGGGGGCCGAGGAGCTGTTTTTT. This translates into CASSTLGQGAEELFF.

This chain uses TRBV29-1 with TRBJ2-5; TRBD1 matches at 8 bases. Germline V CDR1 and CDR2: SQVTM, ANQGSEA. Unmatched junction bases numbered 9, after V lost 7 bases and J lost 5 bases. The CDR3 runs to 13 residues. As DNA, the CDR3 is TGCAGCGCCGAGACAGGGGAGAGTGAGACCCAGTACTTC. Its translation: CSAETGESETQYF.

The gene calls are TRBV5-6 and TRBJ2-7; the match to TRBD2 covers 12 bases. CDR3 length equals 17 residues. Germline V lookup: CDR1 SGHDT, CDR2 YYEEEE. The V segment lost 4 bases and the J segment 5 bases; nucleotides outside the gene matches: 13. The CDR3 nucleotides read TGTGCCAGCAGCCTTAGAATTGGACTAGCGGGACAGAACGAGCAGTACTTC. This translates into CASSLRIGLAGQNEQYF.

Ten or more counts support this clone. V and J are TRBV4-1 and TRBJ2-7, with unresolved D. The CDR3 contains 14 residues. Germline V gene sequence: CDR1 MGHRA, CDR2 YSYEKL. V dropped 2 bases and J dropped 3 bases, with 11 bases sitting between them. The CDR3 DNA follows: TGCGCCAGCAGCCAACAGGCGTCGGGCTACGAGCAGTACTTC. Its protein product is CASSQQASGYEQYF.

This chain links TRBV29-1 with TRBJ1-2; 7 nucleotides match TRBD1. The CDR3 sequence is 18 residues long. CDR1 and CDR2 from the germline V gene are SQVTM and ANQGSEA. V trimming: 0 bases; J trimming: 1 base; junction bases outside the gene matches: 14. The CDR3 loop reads CSVEDPHRQGRVNYGYTF. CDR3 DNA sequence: TGCAGCGTTGAAGATCCCCATAGACAGGGTAGAGTTAACTATGGCTACACCTTC.

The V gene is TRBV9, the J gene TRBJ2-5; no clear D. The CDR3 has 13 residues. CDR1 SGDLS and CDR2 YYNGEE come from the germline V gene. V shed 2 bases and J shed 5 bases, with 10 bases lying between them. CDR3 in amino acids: CASSVWTGETQYF. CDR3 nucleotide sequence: TGTGCCAGCAGCGTCTGGACCGGGGAGACCCAGTACTTC. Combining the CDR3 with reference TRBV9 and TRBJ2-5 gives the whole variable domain DSGVTQTPKHLITATGQRVTLRCSPRSGDLSVYWYQQSLDQGLQFLIQYYNGEERAKGNILERFSAQQFPDLHSELNLSSLELGDSALYFCASSVWTGETQYFGPGTRLLVL.

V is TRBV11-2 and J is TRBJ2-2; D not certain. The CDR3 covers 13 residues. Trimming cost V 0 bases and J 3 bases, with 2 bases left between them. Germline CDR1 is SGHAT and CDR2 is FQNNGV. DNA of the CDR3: TGTGCCAGCAGCTTAGAGGACACCGGGGAGCTGTTTTTT. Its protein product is CASSLEDTGELFF. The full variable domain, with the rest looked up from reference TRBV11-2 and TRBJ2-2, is EAGVAQSPRYKIIEKRQSVAFWCNPISGHATLYWYQQILGQGPKLLIQFQNNGVVDDSQLPKDRFSAERLKGVDSTLKIQPAKLEDSAVYLCASSLEDTGELFFGEGSRLTVL.

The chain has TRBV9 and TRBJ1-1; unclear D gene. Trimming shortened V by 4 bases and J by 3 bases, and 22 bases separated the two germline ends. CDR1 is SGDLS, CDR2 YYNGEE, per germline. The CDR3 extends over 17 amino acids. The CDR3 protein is CASSTNPGQVVDTEAFF. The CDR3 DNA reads TGTGCCAGCAGCACCAACCCCGGGCAGGTAGTTGACACTGAAGCTTTCTTT.

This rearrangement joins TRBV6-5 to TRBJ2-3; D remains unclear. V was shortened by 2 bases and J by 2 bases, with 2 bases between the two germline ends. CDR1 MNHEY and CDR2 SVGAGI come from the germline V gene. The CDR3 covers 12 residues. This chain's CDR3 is CASSYTTDTQYF. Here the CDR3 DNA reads TGTGCCAGCAGTTACACCACAGATACGCAGTATTTT.